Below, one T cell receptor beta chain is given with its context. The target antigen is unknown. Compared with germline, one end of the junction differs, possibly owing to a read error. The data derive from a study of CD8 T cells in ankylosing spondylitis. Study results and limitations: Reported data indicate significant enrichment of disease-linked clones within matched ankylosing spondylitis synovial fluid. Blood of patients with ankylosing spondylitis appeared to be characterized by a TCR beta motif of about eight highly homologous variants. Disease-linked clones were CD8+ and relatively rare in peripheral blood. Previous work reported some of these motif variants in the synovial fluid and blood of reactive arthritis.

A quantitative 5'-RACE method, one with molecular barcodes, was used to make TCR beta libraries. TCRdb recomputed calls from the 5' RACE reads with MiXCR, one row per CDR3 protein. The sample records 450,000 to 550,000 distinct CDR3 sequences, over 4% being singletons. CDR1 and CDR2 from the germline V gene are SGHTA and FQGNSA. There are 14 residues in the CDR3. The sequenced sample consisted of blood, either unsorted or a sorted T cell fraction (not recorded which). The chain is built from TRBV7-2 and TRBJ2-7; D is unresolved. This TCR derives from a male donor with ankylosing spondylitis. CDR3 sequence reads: CASSPRDPSYEQYF. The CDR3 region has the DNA TGCGCCAGCAGCCCCCGTGACCCCTCCTACGAGCAGTACTTC. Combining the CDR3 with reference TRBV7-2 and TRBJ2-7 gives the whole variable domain GAGVSQSPSNKVTEKGKDVELRCDPISGHTALYWYRQSLGQGLEFLIYFQGNSAPDKSGLPSDRFSAERTGGSVSTLTIQRTQQEDSAVYLCASSPRDPSYEQYFGPGTRLTVT.